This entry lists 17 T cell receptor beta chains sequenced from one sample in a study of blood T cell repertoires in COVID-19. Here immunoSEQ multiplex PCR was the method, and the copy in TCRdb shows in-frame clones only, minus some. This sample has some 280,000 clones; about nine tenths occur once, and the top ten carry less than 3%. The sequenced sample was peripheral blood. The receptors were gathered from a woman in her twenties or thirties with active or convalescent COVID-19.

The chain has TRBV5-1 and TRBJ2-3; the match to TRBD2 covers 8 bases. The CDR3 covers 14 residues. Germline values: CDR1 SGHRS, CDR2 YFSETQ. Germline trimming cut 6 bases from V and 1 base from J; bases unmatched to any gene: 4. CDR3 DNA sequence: TGCGCCAGCAAGGAGACTAGCGGCACAGATACGCAGTATTTT. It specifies CASKETSGTDTQYF.

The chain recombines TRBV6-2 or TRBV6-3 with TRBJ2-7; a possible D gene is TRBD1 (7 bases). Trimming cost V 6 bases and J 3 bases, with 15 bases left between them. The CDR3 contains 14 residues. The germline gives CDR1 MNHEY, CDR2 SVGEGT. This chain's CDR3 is CASSSDREVYEQYF. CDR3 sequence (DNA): TGTGCCAGCAGCTCAGACAGGGAGGTCTACGAGCAGTACTTC.

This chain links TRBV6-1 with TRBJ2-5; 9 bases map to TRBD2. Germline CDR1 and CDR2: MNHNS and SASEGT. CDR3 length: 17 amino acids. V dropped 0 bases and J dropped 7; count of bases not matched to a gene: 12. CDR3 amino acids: CASSEALGGGALATQYF. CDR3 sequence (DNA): TGTGCCAGCAGTGAAGCTCTAGGCGGGGGGGCGCTGGCGACCCAGTACTTC.

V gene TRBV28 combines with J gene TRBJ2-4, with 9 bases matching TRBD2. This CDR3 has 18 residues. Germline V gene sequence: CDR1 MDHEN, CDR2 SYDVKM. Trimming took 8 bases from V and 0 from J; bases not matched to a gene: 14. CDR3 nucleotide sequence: TGTGCCAGCGGGGGACTAGCTCACCTGACTTTAGCCAAAAACATTCAGTACTTC. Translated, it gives CASGGLAHLTLAKNIQYF.

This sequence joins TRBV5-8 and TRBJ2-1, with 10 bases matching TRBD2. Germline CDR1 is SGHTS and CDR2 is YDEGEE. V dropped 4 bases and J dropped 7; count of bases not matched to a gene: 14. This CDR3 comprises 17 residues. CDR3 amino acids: CASSAPKRGGRKNEQFF. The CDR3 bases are TGTGCCAGCAGCGCGCCTAAGCGGGGGGGCCGGAAGAATGAGCAGTTCTTC.

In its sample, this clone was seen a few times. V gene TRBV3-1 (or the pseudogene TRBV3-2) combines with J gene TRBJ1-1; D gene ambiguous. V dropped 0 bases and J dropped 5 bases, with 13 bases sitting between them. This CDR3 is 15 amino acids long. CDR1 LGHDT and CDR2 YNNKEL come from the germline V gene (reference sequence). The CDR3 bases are TGTGCCAGCAGCCAAGAGTCAGGCTTGTTGACTGAAGCTTTCTTT. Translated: CASSQESGLLTEAFF.

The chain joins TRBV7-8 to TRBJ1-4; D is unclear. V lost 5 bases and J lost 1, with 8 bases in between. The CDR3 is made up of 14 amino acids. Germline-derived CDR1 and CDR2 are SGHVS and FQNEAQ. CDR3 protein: CASSPALTNEKLFF. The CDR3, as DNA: TGTGCCAGCAGCCCCGCACTAACTAATGAAAAACTGTTTTTT.

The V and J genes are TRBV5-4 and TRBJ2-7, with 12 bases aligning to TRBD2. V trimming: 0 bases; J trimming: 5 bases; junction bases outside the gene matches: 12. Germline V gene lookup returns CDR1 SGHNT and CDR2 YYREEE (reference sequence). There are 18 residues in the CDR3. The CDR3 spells CASSLGASGGAPPHEQYF. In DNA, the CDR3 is TGTGCCAGCAGCTTGGGGGCTAGCGGGGGGGCCCCCCCCCACGAGCAGTACTTC.

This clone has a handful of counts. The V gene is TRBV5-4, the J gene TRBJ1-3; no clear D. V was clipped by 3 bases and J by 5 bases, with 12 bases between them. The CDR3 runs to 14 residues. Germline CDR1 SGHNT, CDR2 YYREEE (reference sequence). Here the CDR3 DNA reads TGTGCCAGCAGCTCAGAGGCAGCAAGAAACACCATATATTTT. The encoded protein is CASSSEAARNTIYF. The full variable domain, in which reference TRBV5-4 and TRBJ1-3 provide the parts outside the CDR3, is ETGVTQSPTHLIKTRGQQVTLRCSSQSGHNTVSWYQQALGQGPQFIFQYYREEENGRGNFPPRFSGLQFPNYSSELNVNALELDDSALYLCASSSEAARNTIYFGEGSWLTVV.

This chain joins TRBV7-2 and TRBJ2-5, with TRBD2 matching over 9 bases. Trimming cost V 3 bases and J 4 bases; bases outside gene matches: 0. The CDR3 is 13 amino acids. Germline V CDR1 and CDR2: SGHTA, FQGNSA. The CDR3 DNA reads TGTGCCAGCAGCTTTAGCGGGGGAGAGACCCAGTACTTC. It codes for CASSFSGGETQYF.

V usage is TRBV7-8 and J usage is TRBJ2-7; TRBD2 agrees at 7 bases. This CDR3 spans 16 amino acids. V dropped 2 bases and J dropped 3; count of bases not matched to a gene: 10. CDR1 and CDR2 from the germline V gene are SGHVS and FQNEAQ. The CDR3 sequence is CASSLLRTRGNYEQYF. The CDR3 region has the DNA TGTGCCAGCAGCTTATTGAGGACTAGGGGCAACTACGAGCAGTACTTC.

The CDR3 loop is CASSQADRRGEQFF. The CDR3 coding sequence is TGCGCCAGCAGCCAAGCGGACAGGAGAGGTGAGCAGTTCTTC. The V call is TRBV4-1, the J call TRBJ2-1; 7 nucleotides agree with TRBD1. Germline CDR1 reads MGHRA; CDR2 reads YSYEKL. This CDR3 comprises 14 residues. J gave up 9 bases and V 1 base, and 6 bases lay outside the gene matches.

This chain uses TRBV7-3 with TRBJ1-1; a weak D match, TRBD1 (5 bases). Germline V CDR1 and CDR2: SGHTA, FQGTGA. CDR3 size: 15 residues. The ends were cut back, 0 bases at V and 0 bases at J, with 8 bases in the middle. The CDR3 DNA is TGTGCCAGCAGCTTAACGCCAGGGATGAACACTGAAGCTTTCTTT. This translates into CASSLTPGMNTEAFF.

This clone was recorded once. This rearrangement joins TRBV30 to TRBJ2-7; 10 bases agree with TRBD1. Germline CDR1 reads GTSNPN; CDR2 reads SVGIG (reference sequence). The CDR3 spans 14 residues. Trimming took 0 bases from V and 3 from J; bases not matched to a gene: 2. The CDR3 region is CAWSVGTGDYEQYF. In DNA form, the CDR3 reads TGTGCCTGGAGTGTAGGGACAGGGGACTACGAGCAGTACTTC.

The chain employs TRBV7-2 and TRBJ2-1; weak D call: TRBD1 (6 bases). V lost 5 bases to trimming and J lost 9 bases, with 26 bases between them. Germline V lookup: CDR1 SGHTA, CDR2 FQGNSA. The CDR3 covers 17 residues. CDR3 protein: CASSHRTVDLGKGEQFF. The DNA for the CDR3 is TGTGCCAGCAGCCACCGGACAGTAGACTTGGGGAAGGGTGAGCAGTTCTTC.

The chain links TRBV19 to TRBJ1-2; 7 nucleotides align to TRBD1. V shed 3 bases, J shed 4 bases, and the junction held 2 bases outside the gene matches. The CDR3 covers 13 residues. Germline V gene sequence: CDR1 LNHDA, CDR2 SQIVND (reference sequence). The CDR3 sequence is CASSMGQIYGYTF. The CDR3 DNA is TGTGCCAGTAGTATGGGACAGATCTATGGCTACACCTTC.

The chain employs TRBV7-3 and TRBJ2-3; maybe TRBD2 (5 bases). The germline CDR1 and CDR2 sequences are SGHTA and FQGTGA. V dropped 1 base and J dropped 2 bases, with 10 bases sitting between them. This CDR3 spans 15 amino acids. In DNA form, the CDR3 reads TGTGCCAGCAGCTTAAGGGGAGACCTCACAGATACGCAGTATTTT. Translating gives CASSLRGDLTDTQYF.